A single sample gave rise to the 22 T cell receptor beta chains below, sequenced in a study of early T cells in non-severe SARS-CoV-2 infection. MiXCR, applied by TCRdb to the 5' RACE reads, yields one record per CDR3 protein. Of some 70,000 distinct CDR3 sequences detected, 9% to 15% appear once; the ten largest clones hold about 3.9%. The material sequenced was whole blood. The origin of the receptors is an adult who was a healthcare worker with PCR-confirmed SARS-CoV-2 infection or an uninfected control (not recorded which).

Only a few counts were recorded for this clonotype. This chain links TRBV28 with TRBJ2-7; D is unclear. Trimming took off 6 bases at V and 1 base at J, with 13 bases between the two ends. This CDR3 region has 14 residues. Germline-derived CDR1 and CDR2 are MDHEN and SYDVKM. The CDR3 DNA is TGTGCCAGCAGCCCGCCTCACGGTTCCTACGAGCAGTACTTC. Translating it yields CASSPPHGSYEQYF.

This clonotype came up a few times. The J gene is TRBJ2-1, the V gene TRBV6-1; TRBD2 agrees at 14 bases. The junction had 10 bases not matched to a gene; V was cut back by 8 bases and J by 7 bases. This CDR3 comprises 16 residues. The germline CDR1 and CDR2 sequences are MNHNS and SASEGT. CDR3 nucleotides: TGTGCCAGCCCCAAACGTGGGACTAGCGGGAGTAATGAGCAGTTCTTC. The encoded protein is CASPKRGTSGSNEQFF.

The V gene is TRBV7-6, the J gene TRBJ2-7; 10 bases are a match to TRBD2. The CDR3 has 16 amino acids. Looked up from germline, CDR1 is SGHVS and CDR2 is FNYEAQ. The J segment lost 0 bases and the V segment lost 1 base, leaving 3 bases of the junction unmatched. The CDR3 is CASSLGLAGPSYEQYF. DNA of the CDR3: TGTGCCAGCAGCTTAGGACTAGCGGGCCCCTCCTACGAGCAGTACTTC. Based on the CDR3 plus reference TRBV7-6 and TRBJ2-7, the full variable domain is GAGVSQSPRYKVTKRGQDVALRCDPISGHVSLYWYRQALGQGPEFLTYFNYEAQQDKSGLPNDRFSAERPEGSISTLTIQRTEQRDSAMYRCASSLGLAGPSYEQYFGPGTRLTVT.

The table lists this clonotype with many counts. DNA for the CDR3: TGTGCCAGCAGTTCCCTCCCCCCAGATACGCAGTATTTT. It yields the protein CASSSLPPDTQYF. This rearrangement joins TRBV27 to TRBJ2-3; no clear D gene. The CDR3 sequence is 13 residues long. The germline V gene has CDR1 MNHEY and CDR2 SMNVEV (reference sequence). Deletions cut 4 bases from V and 4 bases from J, with 9 bases between.

V and J are TRBV20-1 and TRBJ1-2; D is perhaps TRBD1 (6 bases). Germline CDR1 reads DFQATT; CDR2 reads SNEGSKA (reference sequence). Trimming took 6 bases from V and 5 from J, leaving 13 bases between them. CDR3 length equals 12 residues. CDR3 sequence: CSALQRGYGYTF. In nucleotides, the CDR3 is TGCAGTGCCCTCCAAAGGGGGTATGGCTACACCTTC.

With respect to this clonotype: A much larger clone differs from this one at a single base, so this may be a read error. V and J are TRBV2 and TRBJ2-7; TRBD1 agrees at 8 bases. After removal of 6 bases from V and 6 bases from J, the junction contained 4 bases not matched to a gene. CDR1 is SNHLY and CDR2 is FYNNEI in the germline V gene. The length of the CDR3 is 12 residues. CDR3 sequence: CASRDRASEQYF. CDR3 sequence (DNA): TGTGCCAGCAGGGACAGGGCTAGCGAGCAGTACTTC.

This chain joins TRBV29-1 and TRBJ2-7, with 8 bases matching TRBD1. The CDR3 has 13 amino acids. V dropped 6 bases and J dropped 0; count of bases not matched to a gene: 4. Germline V CDR1 and CDR2: SQVTM, ANQGSEA. As DNA, the CDR3 is TGCAGCGTCCAGGGGGCCCCCTCCTACGAGCAGTACTTC. Translated: CSVQGAPSYEQYF.

This clonotype has more than one count but fewer than ten. The rearrangement links TRBV12-3 or TRBV12-4 to TRBJ2-3, with 8 bases identical to TRBD2. This CDR3 spans 11 amino acids. V was clipped by 5 bases and J by 9 bases; unmatched bases: 1. This chain's CDR3 is CASSPGGTQYF. The CDR3 region has the DNA TGTGCCAGCAGTCCGGGGGGGACGCAGTATTTT.

The J gene is TRBJ2-7, the V gene TRBV7-9; no definite D call. Trimming pared 5 bases from V and 5 bases from J, leaving 16 bases between. This CDR3 region has 14 residues. Germline assignment: CDR1 SEHNR and CDR2 FQNEAQ (reference sequence). The CDR3 reads CASSRLGRMDEQYF. As DNA, the CDR3 is TGTGCCAGCAGCCGTTTGGGCCGTATGGACGAGCAGTACTTC.

Regarding this clonotype: The conserved final phenylalanine or tryptophan is absent from the CDR3, which likely points to a read error. The chain couples TRBV28 to TRBJ1-5, with 7 bases matching TRBD1. This CDR3 has 15 residues. CDR1 is MDHEN and CDR2 is SYDVKM in the germline V gene. In DNA form, the CDR3 reads TGTGCCAGCAGCTGGACAGGAGATAGCAATCAGTCCCAGCATTAT. Its translation is CASSWTGDSNQSQHY.

In its sample, this clonotype was seen many times. V is TRBV7-9 and J is TRBJ2-3; the D is unclear. This CDR3 contains 14 residues. Per the germline V gene, CDR1 is SEHNR and CDR2 is FQNEAQ (reference sequence). V lost 5 bases, J lost 1 base, and 10 bases lay in between. In DNA form, the CDR3 reads TGTGCCAGCAGCCTAACCCGGGGCACAGATACGCAGTATTTT. This gives the protein CASSLTRGTDTQYF.

By frequency in the sample, this clonotype is medium-sized (0.01 to 0.1%). The chain recombines TRBV2 with TRBJ2-7; 7 bases align to TRBD1. V lost 8 bases to trimming and J lost 5 bases; unmatched junction nucleotides: 15. Germline assignment: CDR1 SNHLY and CDR2 FYNNEI. The CDR3 length is 15 residues. The CDR3 loop is CASGLGLQGSHEQYF. The CDR3 bases are TGTGCCAGCGGGTTGGGCCTACAGGGGAGCCACGAGCAGTACTTC.

V is TRBV5-5 and J is TRBJ2-1; 9 bases align to TRBD2. There are 17 residues in the CDR3. V was clipped by 2 bases and J by 3 bases; unmatched bases: 9. The germline gives CDR1 SGHKS, CDR2 YYEKEE (reference sequence). CDR3 region: CASSFTSGSNLYNEQFF. The CDR3 DNA sequence: TGTGCCAGCAGCTTCACTAGCGGGTCAAACCTCTACAATGAGCAGTTCTTC.

This clonotype appeared many times. CDR3 sequence (DNA): TGTGCCAGCAGCTTGGGGTCTAGCGGGAGGGGTTCAGATACGCAGTATTTT. It specifies CASSLGSSGRGSDTQYF. The rearrangement links TRBV5-4 to TRBJ2-3, with 12 bases that match TRBD2. The V gene end was trimmed by 0 bases and the J gene end by 4 bases; junction bases not matched to a gene: 6. This CDR3 is 17 amino acids long. CDR1 SGHNT and CDR2 YYREEE come from the germline V gene (reference sequence). The entire variable domain, with the rest obtained from reference TRBV5-4 and TRBJ2-3, is as follows: ETGVTQSPTHLIKTRGQQVTLRCSSQSGHNTVSWYQQALGQGPQFIFQYYREEENGRGNFPPRFSGLQFPNYSSELNVNALELDDSALYLCASSLGSSGRGSDTQYFGPGTRLTVL.

In this sample, this clonotype turned up a few times. The chain recombines TRBV9 with TRBJ2-2; D unresolved. Trimming cost V 1 base and J 1 base, with 5 bases left between them. CDR1 is SGDLS and CDR2 is YYNGEE in the germline V gene. This CDR3 is 14 amino acids long. In DNA form, the CDR3 reads TGTGCCAGCAGCGTAAACCTGAACACCGGGGAGCTGTTTTTT. Protein sequence: CASSVNLNTGELFF.

There are many counts of this clonotype. This rearrangement joins TRBV7-3 to TRBJ2-1; tentatively, D is TRBD2 (5 bases). The V and J ends lost 5 bases and 10 bases respectively, with 18 bases between them. Germline V gives CDR1 SGHTA, CDR2 FQGTGA. The CDR3 totals 14 residues. The CDR3 protein is CASSTGSAVGEQFF. DNA for the CDR3: TGTGCCAGCAGCACGGGATCAGCAGTGGGGGAGCAGTTCTTC.

This clonotype showed up many times. The chain uses TRBV29-1 and TRBJ1-4, with D tentatively TRBD1 (6 bases). The ends were cut back, 3 bases at V and 0 bases at J, with 11 bases in the middle. CDR3 size: 15 residues. Germline V gene data show CDR1 as SQVTM and CDR2 as ANQGSEA. The CDR3 sequence is CSVEGGSTTNEKLFF. The CDR3 DNA is TGCAGCGTTGAGGGGGGCAGTACAACTAATGAAAAACTGTTTTTT. Full variable domain (rest looked up from reference TRBV29-1 and TRBJ1-4): SAVISQKPSRDICQRGTSLTIQCQVDSQVTMMFWYRQQPGQSLTLIATANQGSEATYESGFVIDKFPISRPNLTFSTLTVSNMSPEDSSIYLCSVEGGSTTNEKLFFGSGTQLSVL.

This clonotype appeared many times. The V and J genes are TRBV5-1 and TRBJ2-7, with TRBD1 identical over 7 bases. The CDR3 is made up of 14 amino acids. The germline V gene encodes CDR1 SGHRS and CDR2 YFSETQ. The V segment lost 1 base and the J segment 4 bases; nucleotides outside the gene matches: 5. The CDR3 sequence: CASSLLSRGYEQYF. The CDR3 coding sequence is TGCGCCAGCAGCTTGCTATCCAGGGGGTACGAGCAGTACTTC.

The V gene is TRBV5-1, the J gene TRBJ1-4; 9 bases align to TRBD1. V trimming: 3 bases; J trimming: 4 bases; junction bases outside the gene matches: 7. Germline CDR1 reads SGHRS; CDR2 reads YFSETQ. The CDR3 has 16 residues. This CDR3 reads CASSSDRGGSNEKLFF. The CDR3 bases are TGCGCCAGCAGCTCCGACAGGGGGGGCAGTAATGAAAAACTGTTTTTT. Variable domain in full (rest from reference TRBV5-1 and TRBJ1-4): KAGVTQTPRYLIKTRGQQVTLSCSPISGHRSVSWYQQTPGQGLQFLFEYFSETQRNKGNFPGRFSGRQFSNSRSEMNVSTLELGDSALYLCASSSDRGGSNEKLFFGSGTQLSVL.

This clonotype has at least ten counts. The gene calls are TRBV20-1 and TRBJ2-7, with D maybe TRBD2 (6 bases). CDR1 is DFQATT, CDR2 SNEGSKA, per germline (reference sequence). The CDR3 totals 14 residues. The ends were cut back, 1 base at V and 3 bases at J, with 13 bases in the middle. CDR3 residues: CSARVPGVFYEQYF. In DNA form, the CDR3 reads TGCAGTGCTAGAGTGCCGGGGGTCTTCTACGAGCAGTACTTC.

The chain links TRBV9 to TRBJ2-3, with D tentatively TRBD2 (7 bases). Trimming removed 0 bases from V and 6 bases from J, with 14 bases in between. Germline CDR1 SGDLS, CDR2 YYNGEE. The CDR3 extends over 15 amino acids. CDR3 region: CASSVATGGGDTQYF. Written as DNA, the CDR3 is TGTGCCAGCAGCGTAGCTACGGGGGGCGGCGATACGCAGTATTTT.

This clonotype was found a few times. V usage is TRBV7-2 and J usage is TRBJ2-7; 7 bases are a match to TRBD1. The CDR3 extends over 15 amino acids. Germline CDR1 is SGHTA and CDR2 is FQGNSA. With V trimmed by 1 base and J by 2 bases, 5 bases remained unmatched. Here the CDR3 DNA reads TGTGCCAGCAGCTTAGGCGGACAGGCCCCCTACGAGCAGTACTTC. Amino acid sequence: CASSLGGQAPYEQYF.